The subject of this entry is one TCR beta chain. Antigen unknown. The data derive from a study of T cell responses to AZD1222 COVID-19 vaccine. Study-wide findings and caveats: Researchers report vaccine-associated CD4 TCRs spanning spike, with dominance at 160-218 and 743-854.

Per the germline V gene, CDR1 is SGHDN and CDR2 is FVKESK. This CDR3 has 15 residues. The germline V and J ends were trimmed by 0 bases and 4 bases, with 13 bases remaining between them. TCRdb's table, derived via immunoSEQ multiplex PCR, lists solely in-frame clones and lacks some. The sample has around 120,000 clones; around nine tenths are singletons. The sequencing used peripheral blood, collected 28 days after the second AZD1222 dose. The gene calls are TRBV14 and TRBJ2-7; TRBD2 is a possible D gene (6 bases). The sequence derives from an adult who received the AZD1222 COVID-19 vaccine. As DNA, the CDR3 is TGTGCCAGCAGCCAAGATTCCAGCGGGTTTTACGAGCAGTACTTC. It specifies CASSQDSSGFYEQYF.